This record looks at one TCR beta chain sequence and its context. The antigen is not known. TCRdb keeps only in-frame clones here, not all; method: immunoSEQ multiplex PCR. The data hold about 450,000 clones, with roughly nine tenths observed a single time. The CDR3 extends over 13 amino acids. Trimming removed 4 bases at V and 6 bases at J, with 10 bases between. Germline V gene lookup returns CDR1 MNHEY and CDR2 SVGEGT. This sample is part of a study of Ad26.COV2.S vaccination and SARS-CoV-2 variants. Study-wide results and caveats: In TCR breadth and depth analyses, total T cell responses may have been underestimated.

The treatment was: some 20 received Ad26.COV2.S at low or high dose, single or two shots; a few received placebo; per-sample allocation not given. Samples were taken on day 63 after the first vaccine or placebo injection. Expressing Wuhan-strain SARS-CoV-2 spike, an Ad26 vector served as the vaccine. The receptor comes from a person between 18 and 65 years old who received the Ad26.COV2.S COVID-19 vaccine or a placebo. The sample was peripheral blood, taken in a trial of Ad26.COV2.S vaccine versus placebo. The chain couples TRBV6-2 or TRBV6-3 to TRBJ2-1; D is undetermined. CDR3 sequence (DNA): TGTGCCAGCAGTTTCGGCGAGGCCAATGAGCAGTTCTTC. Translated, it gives CASSFGEANEQFF.